These T cell receptor beta chains were read from a single sample in a study of blood T cell repertoires in COVID-19. Measured with immunoSEQ multiplex PCR; TCRdb has only the in-frame clones, and not every one. Of 110,000 to 150,000 clones listed, 70% to 90% were seen once; the top ten hold over 4%. What was sequenced was peripheral blood. The receptors stem from a woman between 45 and 65 years old with acute or convalescent COVID-19. Both conserved end residues are part of each CDR3. A D gene is named only where the DNA matches it firmly. Size is omitted from some rows. Given values are once, few, many or a class for expanded clones.

TGTGCCAGCAGCTTCCCCCTAGCGGGGGGGGCCGATACGCAGTATTTT | CASSFPLAGGADTQYF | TRBD2 | many | TRBJ2-3 | TRBV11-2
TGCGCCAGCAGCTTGGCCATTGACACCGGGGAGCTGTTTTTT | CASSLAIDTGELFF | NA | NA | TRBJ2-2 | TRBV5-1
TGTGCCAGCAGCCCCTCGGCGGCCAGCTCCTACGAGCAGTACTTC | CASSPSAASSYEQYF | NA | NA | TRBJ2-7 | TRBV4-2
TGTGCCAGCACTACCGAGAGCAATCAGCCCCAGCATTTT | CASTTESNQPQHF | NA | NA | TRBJ1-5 | TRBV6-5
TGTGCCAGCAGTTTCGTAGGGACTAGCGGGGGGAGGAGGGAAGATACGCAGTATTTT | CASSFVGTSGGRREDTQYF | TRBD2 | once | TRBJ2-3 | TRBV28
TGTGCCAGCAGCCCTTCTACGCTTAATACGCAGTATTTT | CASSPSTLNTQYF | NA | NA | TRBJ2-3 | TRBV27
TGTGCCAGCAGCCGCTACAGGGGTGAAAAACTGTTTTTT | CASSRYRGEKLFF | TRBD1 | few | TRBJ1-4 | TRBV28
TGCAGCGTTGGGACAGGGATCTACGAGCAGTACTTC | CSVGTGIYEQYF | TRBD1 | NA | TRBJ2-7 | TRBV29-1
TGTGCCAGCAGGGTGCATCGACTAGCGGGGGGTAGCTCCTACGAGCAGTACTTC | CASRVHRLAGGSSYEQYF | TRBD2 | NA | TRBJ2-7 | TRBV3-1/TRBV3-2
TGTGCCAGCAGTCTAGGACAGGGGATGGGGTTTGGGACTGAAGCTTTCTTT | CASSLGQGMGFGTEAFF | TRBD1 | once | TRBJ1-1 | TRBV27
TGTGCCAGCAGTTACAGGGGGACTAGCGCGATCAATGAGAACACCGGGGAGCTGTTTTTT | CASSYRGTSAINENTGELFF | TRBD2 | NA | TRBJ2-2 | TRBV6-2/TRBV6-3
TGTGCCAGCAGTTTGAGGGGGCCTAACTATGGCTACACCTTC | CASSLRGPNYGYTF | TRBD1 | few | TRBJ1-2 | TRBV28
TGTGCCAGCAGCCCGACACTAGTCTCCTACGAGCAGTACTTC | CASSPTLVSYEQYF | NA | NA | TRBJ2-7 | TRBV9
TGTGCCAGCAGCCCCGGGACTAGAACAGATACGCAGTATTTT | CASSPGTRTDTQYF | TRBD2 | once | TRBJ2-3 | TRBV5-5
TGTGCCAGCAGCTTAGGACTAAGGACAGAGCAAGAGACCCAGTACTTC | CASSLGLRTEQETQYF | NA | NA | TRBJ2-5 | TRBV7-2
TGTGCCAGCAGCTTAGGGCTCTACAATGAGCAGTTCTTC | CASSLGLYNEQFF | NA | NA | TRBJ2-1 | TRBV11-3
TGTGCCAGCTCACCACGAGGGGGAACAGGGTATGGCTACACCTTC | CASSPRGGTGYGYTF | NA | NA | TRBJ1-2 | TRBV18
TGCGCCAGCAGCCAAACAGGGGGAGCAAAACTGTTTTTT | CASSQTGGAKLFF | TRBD1 | NA | TRBJ1-4 | TRBV4-3
TGTGCCAGCAATTTTCGAGGGAACGAGCAGTACTTC | CASNFRGNEQYF | NA | NA | TRBJ2-7 | TRBV28
TGCGCCACCACTAGCGGGGGGGCCCATGAAGAGACCCAGTACTTC | CATTSGGAHEETQYF | TRBD2 | NA | TRBJ2-5 | TRBV5-1
TGTGCCAGCAGAACGACAGGGGCCAGCAATCAGCCCCAGCATTTT | CASRTTGASNQPQHF | TRBD1 | NA | TRBJ1-5 | TRBV6-5
TGTGCCAGCAGCTTAGGCAGGCCCGTCGCCGAGCAGTACTTC | CASSLGRPVAEQYF | NA | NA | TRBJ2-7 | TRBV13
TGCGCCAGCAGCCTTGGGGAGGGGGATGAAAAACTGTTTTTT | CASSLGEGDEKLFF | NA | NA | TRBJ1-4 | TRBV4-1
TGCGCCAGCAGCCCGGGGACAGCAGACAATGAGCAGTTCTTC | CASSPGTADNEQFF | TRBD1 | few | TRBJ2-1 | TRBV5-1
TGTGCCAGCAGTGACACAATCTACGAGCAGTACTTC | CASSDTIYEQYF | NA | NA | TRBJ2-7 | TRBV6-2/TRBV6-3
TGTGCCAGCAGCTTAGACGCAGGGGTTAACTATGGCTACACCTTC | CASSLDAGVNYGYTF | NA | NA | TRBJ1-2 | TRBV7-2
TGTGCCAGTAGTTCACCGGACAGGATCATGCAAGACACTGAAGCTTTCTTT | CASSSPDRIMQDTEAFF | TRBD1 | few | TRBJ1-1 | TRBV19
TGTGCCAGCGGTAGAGGGGGGGCCTATGGCTACACCTTC | CASGRGGAYGYTF | NA | NA | TRBJ1-2 | TRBV28
TGTGCCAGCTCATCGGACAGGAACACTGAAGCTTTCTTT | CASSSDRNTEAFF | NA | NA | TRBJ1-1 | TRBV18
TGTGCCACCCGAACAGGGAGTAGTGGAAACACCATATATTTT | CATRTGSSGNTIYF | NA | NA | TRBJ1-3 | TRBV10-3
TGTGCCAGCAGTTATATCACTTCTTTCCAAGAGACCCAGTACTTC | CASSYITSFQETQYF | NA | NA | TRBJ2-5 | TRBV6-2/TRBV6-3
TGTGCCAGTAGCGTGACAGCGGGTAATCAGCCCCAGCATTTT | CASSVTAGNQPQHF | NA | NA | TRBJ1-5 | TRBV19
TGTGCCAGTAGTATAGATGGCCTTTACAATGAGCAGTTCTTC | CASSIDGLYNEQFF | NA | NA | TRBJ2-1 | TRBV19
TGTGCCAGCAGTGAGCTAGTCTTAGGCAATGAGCAGTTCTTC | CASSELVLGNEQFF | NA | NA | TRBJ2-1 | TRBV2
TGCGCCAGCAGCCCGGTGCGGGGGACTGAAGCTTTCTTT | CASSPVRGTEAFF | NA | few | TRBJ1-1 | TRBV5-1
TGTGCCACCAGTGATTTGCTAGCGGGGGGAGGAGAGACCCAGTACTTC | CATSDLLAGGGETQYF | TRBD2 | NA | TRBJ2-5 | TRBV24-1
TGTGCCAGCAGCGCGACACCGGGACAGGGCCAGAAACTGTTTTTT | CASSATPGQGQKLFF | TRBD1 | NA | TRBJ1-4 | TRBV9
TGTGCCAGCAGATCAGGGGTGTGGGGTGGCTACACCTTC | CASRSGVWGGYTF | NA | NA | TRBJ1-2 | TRBV12-3/TRBV12-4
TGTGCCAGTACCAGACGGAGCTCTGGAAACACCATATATTTT | CASTRRSSGNTIYF | NA | NA | TRBJ1-3 | TRBV19
TGTGCCAGCAGCCGGGGGACTTCGAACACCATATATTTT | CASSRGTSNTIYF | NA | NA | TRBJ1-3 | TRBV3-1/TRBV3-2
TGCAGCGTTGAGGGGACAGGGAACTATGGCTACACCTTC | CSVEGTGNYGYTF | TRBD1 | NA | TRBJ1-2 | TRBV29-1
TGTGCCAGCAGTCCGAGCCCCGGGGGGCGCGGCTATGGCTACACCTTC | CASSPSPGGRGYGYTF | NA | once | TRBJ1-2 | TRBV6-2/TRBV6-3
TGTGCCAGCAGCTCAACTCCCCGACTATCGCCCCAGCATTTT | CASSSTPRLSPQHF | NA | NA | TRBJ1-5 | TRBV7-3
TGTGCCAGCAGCGCCGGACAGGCGAAGGGCTATGGCTACACCTTC | CASSAGQAKGYGYTF | TRBD1 | NA | TRBJ1-2 | TRBV9
TGTGCCAGCAGCAGGGTCCCGGCCGGGGAGCTGTTTTTT | CASSRVPAGELFF | NA | NA | TRBJ2-2 | TRBV27
TGTGCCTGGAGTGTTTCCGGTACTTGGACTGAAGCTTTCTTT | CAWSVSGTWTEAFF | NA | NA | TRBJ1-1 | TRBV30
TGTGCCAGCAGTTCCTACAGTCTTGCTAATGAAAAACTGTTTTTT | CASSSYSLANEKLFF | NA | NA | TRBJ1-4 | TRBV7-2
TGTGCCAGCAGCTTAAACGGACAGGGGGCTTGGGAGACCCAGTACTTC | CASSLNGQGAWETQYF | TRBD1 | NA | TRBJ2-5 | TRBV7-3
TGTGCCAGTAGTATCGGGGGGGGAAACACCGGGGAGCTGTTTTTT | CASSIGGGNTGELFF | TRBD2 | once | TRBJ2-2 | TRBV19
TGTGCCAGCAGCCCGTCAACAGGGGCCCTCCTCGACTATGGCTACACCTTC | CASSPSTGALLDYGYTF | TRBD1 | NA | TRBJ1-2 | TRBV7-9
TGTGCCAGCTCACCACCGGGACAGGGGTACAATGAGCAGTTCTTC | CASSPPGQGYNEQFF | TRBD1 | NA | TRBJ2-1 | TRBV18
TGTGCCAGCAGTTACTCGAGAACAGGCTCAGGATCATATGGCTACACCTTC | CASSYSRTGSGSYGYTF | NA | NA | TRBJ1-2 | TRBV6-2/TRBV6-3
TGTGCCAGCAGCCCGATCCGGACAGCTGGAGGAAACACCATATATTTT | CASSPIRTAGGNTIYF | NA | NA | TRBJ1-3 | TRBV7-2
TGTGCCAGCAGTTTGTGGACTACTACGAAGCAGTTCTTC | CASSLWTTTKQFF | NA | NA | TRBJ2-1 | TRBV28
TGTGCCAGCAGTTCGAACAGGGGTCGGGCTTTCTTT | CASSSNRGRAFF | TRBD1 | NA | TRBJ1-1 | TRBV28
TGTGCCAGCAGCTTAGATACCTCGGGGGGCTGGGTTCAGCCCCAGCATTTT | CASSLDTSGGWVQPQHF | NA | few | TRBJ1-5 | TRBV11-2
TGTGCCAGCAGCGAGACAGCTCAAAACATTCAGTACTTC | CASSETAQNIQYF | NA | NA | TRBJ2-4 | TRBV28
TGTGCCAGTAGTCTCAGGGGCCAAAACCCAGGAGGTGGAGATACGCAGTATTTT | CASSLRGQNPGGGDTQYF | NA | NA | TRBJ2-3 | TRBV19
TGTGCCAGCAGCCACGCCAATCAGGTCAGAGAAGGAACACCCCTCCACTTT | CASSHANQVREGTPLHF | NA | NA | TRBJ1-6 | TRBV5-4